This is a list of T cell receptor beta chains from one sample in a study of blood T cell repertoires in COVID-19. The method was immunoSEQ multiplex PCR; TCRdb's version includes in-frame clones alone and lacks a portion of them. The sample yields fewer than 150,000 clones, approximately 89% seen once. Material: peripheral blood. The receptors were sampled from a woman between 55 and 75 years old with COVID-19, enrolled during active disease. The CDR3 runs from the conserved cysteine through the conserved F or W. D genes are given only for firm matches. A row's size may be missing; if present it is once, few, many or a size class.

CDR3 length: 13; J gene: TRBJ2-1; clone size: -; D gene: -; V gene: TRBV29-1; CDR3 DNA: TGCAGCGTTCTGTCGAGAGGCTACAATGAGCAGTTCTTC; CDR3 protein: CSVLSRGYNEQFF
CDR3 length: 12; J gene: TRBJ2-3; clone size: -; D gene: -; V gene: TRBV12-3/TRBV12-4; CDR3 DNA: TGTGCCAGCAGTCGGGACTCCGCCACGCAGTATTTT; CDR3 protein: CASSRDSATQYF
CDR3 length: 15; J gene: TRBJ1-2; clone size: -; D gene: TRBD1; V gene: TRBV11-2; CDR3 DNA: TGTGCCAGCAGCCGCAGCGGCAGGGGGAGCTATGGCTACACCTTC; CDR3 protein: CASSRSGRGSYGYTF
CDR3 length: 16; J gene: TRBJ2-3; clone size: -; D gene: -; V gene: TRBV7-9; CDR3 DNA: TGTGCCAGCAGCTTAGAGTATGGCGGAACCACAGATACGCAGTATTTT; CDR3 protein: CASSLEYGGTTDTQYF
CDR3 length: 13; J gene: TRBJ1-1; clone size: -; D gene: -; V gene: TRBV28; CDR3 DNA: TGTGCCAGCAGTGAGAACTTGAACACTGAAGCTTTCTTT; CDR3 protein: CASSENLNTEAFF
CDR3 length: 13; J gene: TRBJ1-1; clone size: -; D gene: -; V gene: TRBV30; CDR3 DNA: TGTGCCTGTATTACTGCAGGGAACACTGAAGCTTTCTTT; CDR3 protein: CACITAGNTEAFF
CDR3 length: 14; J gene: TRBJ2-5; clone size: few; D gene: TRBD1; V gene: TRBV7-8; CDR3 DNA: TGTGCCAGCAGCCTTGAGGACAGGGGAGAGACCCAGTACTTC; CDR3 protein: CASSLEDRGETQYF
CDR3 length: 13; J gene: TRBJ2-1; clone size: -; D gene: -; V gene: TRBV19; CDR3 DNA: TGTGCCAGTCACCGGGGGGCCGGTGGTGAGCAGTTCTTC; CDR3 protein: CASHRGAGGEQFF
CDR3 length: 14; J gene: TRBJ2-7; clone size: -; D gene: TRBD1; V gene: TRBV9; CDR3 DNA: TGTACCAGCAGCGTAGTGGGACAGGGCTCCGAGCAGTACTTC; CDR3 protein: CTSSVVGQGSEQYF
CDR3 length: 15; J gene: TRBJ1-2; clone size: -; D gene: -; V gene: TRBV27; CDR3 DNA: TGTGCCAGCAGTCGATCCCCAGGGTATCACTATGGCTACACCTTC; CDR3 protein: CASSRSPGYHYGYTF
CDR3 length: 12; J gene: TRBJ1-6; clone size: -; D gene: -; V gene: TRBV7-9; CDR3 DNA: TGTGCCACGGCGGGGGGGCTTTCACCCCTCCACTTT; CDR3 protein: CATAGGLSPLHF
CDR3 length: 15; J gene: TRBJ1-6; clone size: -; D gene: TRBD1; V gene: TRBV10-2; CDR3 DNA: TGCGCCAGCAGTGACCCAGGGGGCGAGGGATCACCCCTCCACTTT; CDR3 protein: CASSDPGGEGSPLHF
CDR3 length: 17; J gene: TRBJ1-5; clone size: -; D gene: TRBD1; V gene: TRBV29-1; CDR3 DNA: TGCAGCGTTTCCGGGACAGGGGCGGCGGAGGGGTATCAGCCCCAGCATTTT; CDR3 protein: CSVSGTGAAEGYQPQHF
CDR3 length: 14; J gene: TRBJ2-1; clone size: -; D gene: TRBD2; V gene: TRBV18; CDR3 DNA: TGTGCCAGCTCACCAATGGGGACTAGCGATGAGCAGTTCTTC; CDR3 protein: CASSPMGTSDEQFF
CDR3 length: 14; J gene: TRBJ1-2; clone size: -; D gene: -; V gene: TRBV5-6; CDR3 DNA: TGTGCCAGCAGCTTAACAGGGACCCATCGTGGCTACACCTTC; CDR3 protein: CASSLTGTHRGYTF
CDR3 length: 14; J gene: TRBJ1-2; clone size: -; D gene: TRBD1; V gene: TRBV6-5; CDR3 DNA: TGTGCCAGCACCACAGGGGGTATCGCCTATGGCTACACCTTC; CDR3 protein: CASTTGGIAYGYTF
CDR3 length: 17; J gene: TRBJ2-1; clone size: -; D gene: TRBD2; V gene: TRBV20-1; CDR3 DNA: TGCAGTGCTAGTCCAGTCGACAGCGGGGGGGCGATCGATGAGCAGTTCTTC; CDR3 protein: CSASPVDSGGAIDEQFF
CDR3 length: 15; J gene: TRBJ2-5; clone size: -; D gene: -; V gene: TRBV5-1; CDR3 DNA: TGCGCCAGCAGCTTTGGGGCGGACCGAGGCGAGACCCAGTACTTC; CDR3 protein: CASSFGADRGETQYF
CDR3 length: 11; J gene: TRBJ2-5; clone size: -; D gene: -; V gene: TRBV5-5; CDR3 DNA: TGTGCCAGCAGCTTGTCGGAGACCCAGTACTTC; CDR3 protein: CASSLSETQYF
CDR3 length: 15; J gene: TRBJ1-2; clone size: -; D gene: -; V gene: TRBV30; CDR3 DNA: TGTGCCTGGAGTGTAACGGGGGGCGCGACCTATGGCTACACCTTC; CDR3 protein: CAWSVTGGATYGYTF
CDR3 length: 11; J gene: TRBJ1-2; clone size: -; D gene: -; V gene: TRBV20-1; CDR3 DNA: TGCAGTGCTAGACCCCCTGATGGCTACACCTTC; CDR3 protein: CSARPPDGYTF
CDR3 length: 13; J gene: TRBJ1-1; clone size: -; D gene: -; V gene: TRBV5-6; CDR3 DNA: TGTGCCAGCAGTCTATACAGCGGACTTGAAGCTTTCTTT; CDR3 protein: CASSLYSGLEAFF
CDR3 length: 15; J gene: TRBJ2-3; clone size: -; D gene: -; V gene: TRBV9; CDR3 DNA: TGTGCCAGCAGCGTAGATTGGGAGATCACAGATACGCAGTATTTT; CDR3 protein: CASSVDWEITDTQYF
CDR3 length: 14; J gene: TRBJ1-4; clone size: -; D gene: TRBD1; V gene: TRBV10-2; CDR3 DNA: TGCGCCAGCAGTGAGTCGGGACAGGACGAAAAACTGTTTTTT; CDR3 protein: CASSESGQDEKLFF
CDR3 length: 14; J gene: TRBJ1-5; clone size: once; D gene: -; V gene: TRBV5-4; CDR3 DNA: TGTGCCAGCAGCCTACAGGGAGACGATCAGCCCCAGCATTTT; CDR3 protein: CASSLQGDDQPQHF
CDR3 length: 14; J gene: TRBJ1-5; clone size: -; D gene: TRBD1; V gene: TRBV7-9; CDR3 DNA: TGTGCCAGCAGCTCGACAGGGGGCGGTCAGCCCCAGCATTTT; CDR3 protein: CASSSTGGGQPQHF
CDR3 length: 17; J gene: TRBJ1-3; clone size: -; D gene: -; V gene: TRBV21-1; CDR3 DNA: TGTGCCAGCAGCAAAGAAGGGGGCCTGAGCTCTGGAAACACCATATATTTT; CDR3 protein: CASSKEGGLSSGNTIYF
CDR3 length: 14; J gene: TRBJ1-1; clone size: -; D gene: -; V gene: TRBV4-2; CDR3 DNA: TGTGCCAGCAGCCAAGGAGGCATGAACACTGAAGCTTTCTTT; CDR3 protein: CASSQGGMNTEAFF
CDR3 length: 13; J gene: TRBJ1-1; clone size: -; D gene: -; V gene: TRBV7-2; CDR3 DNA: TGTGCCAGCAGCTTAACCGGACAAGTTGAAGCTTTCTTT; CDR3 protein: CASSLTGQVEAFF
CDR3 length: 17; J gene: TRBJ2-1; clone size: -; D gene: TRBD2; V gene: TRBV10-1; CDR3 DNA: TGCGCCAGCAGCCTCGGGACTAGCGGGGGGGCCGTGGATGAGCAGTTCTTC; CDR3 protein: CASSLGTSGGAVDEQFF
CDR3 length: 15; J gene: TRBJ2-7; clone size: -; D gene: TRBD2; V gene: TRBV19; CDR3 DNA: TGTGCCAGTAGTATTACATCACGGGGGGAGTACGAGCAGTACTTC; CDR3 protein: CASSITSRGEYEQYF
CDR3 length: 17; J gene: TRBJ1-5; clone size: -; D gene: -; V gene: TRBV11-2; CDR3 DNA: TGTGCCAGCAGCCCCCCGACAGCAACTTATAGCAATCAGCCCCAGCATTTT; CDR3 protein: CASSPPTATYSNQPQHF
CDR3 length: 15; J gene: TRBJ2-6; clone size: -; D gene: -; V gene: TRBV25-1; CDR3 DNA: TGTGCCAGCAGCCGACCAGGGTCTGGGGCCAACGTCCTGACTTTC; CDR3 protein: CASSRPGSGANVLTF
CDR3 length: 16; J gene: TRBJ1-1; clone size: -; D gene: TRBD1; V gene: TRBV9; CDR3 DNA: TGTGCCAGCAGCGACGCGACAGGGGGCCTGTACACTGAAGCTTTCTTT; CDR3 protein: CASSDATGGLYTEAFF
CDR3 length: 15; J gene: TRBJ2-7; clone size: -; D gene: -; V gene: TRBV27; CDR3 DNA: TGTGCCAGCAGTCGGTTTAGGACTCAATCCTACGAGCAGTACTTC; CDR3 protein: CASSRFRTQSYEQYF
CDR3 length: 17; J gene: TRBJ2-2; clone size: once; D gene: TRBD1; V gene: TRBV15; CDR3 DNA: TGTGCCACCAGCGGGTTCTTGGGACAGGGACTAACCGGGGAGCTGTTTTTT; CDR3 protein: CATSGFLGQGLTGELFF
CDR3 length: 16; J gene: TRBJ2-1; clone size: -; D gene: TRBD2; V gene: TRBV11-3; CDR3 DNA: TGTGCCAGCAGCCGCTCCGGGACTAGAGGTTCTGGTGGGCAGTTCTTC; CDR3 protein: CASSRSGTRGSGGQFF
CDR3 length: 17; J gene: TRBJ2-3; clone size: -; D gene: -; V gene: TRBV12-5; CDR3 DNA: TGTGCTAGTGGTTTGCCAACGCGGGCTAGTTGGGCAGATACGCAGTATTTT; CDR3 protein: CASGLPTRASWADTQYF
CDR3 length: 15; J gene: TRBJ2-1; clone size: -; D gene: TRBD2; V gene: TRBV19; CDR3 DNA: TGTGCCAGTAGTGCTAGCGGGGGTCTTTTGAATGAGCAGTTCTTC; CDR3 protein: CASSASGGLLNEQFF
CDR3 length: 13; J gene: TRBJ1-2; clone size: -; D gene: -; V gene: TRBV5-1; CDR3 DNA: TGCGCCAGCAGCCCTACAGGTCGCAATGGCTACACCTTC; CDR3 protein: CASSPTGRNGYTF
CDR3 length: 14; J gene: TRBJ2-5; clone size: -; D gene: TRBD1; V gene: TRBV7-2; CDR3 DNA: TGTGCCAGCAGCCTACAGGGGCACCAAGAGACCCAGTACTTC; CDR3 protein: CASSLQGHQETQYF
CDR3 length: 15; J gene: TRBJ1-6; clone size: -; D gene: TRBD1; V gene: TRBV7-2; CDR3 DNA: TGTGCCAGCAGACGCACAGGGGGCTGGGATTCACCCCTCCACTTT; CDR3 protein: CASRRTGGWDSPLHF
CDR3 length: 19; J gene: TRBJ2-3; clone size: -; D gene: -; V gene: TRBV7-2; CDR3 DNA: TGTGCCAGCAGCTTAGTCGCGGGGTTCGGGGGATCAGGCACAGATACGCAGTATTTT; CDR3 protein: CASSLVAGFGGSGTDTQYF
CDR3 length: 18; J gene: TRBJ2-7; clone size: few; D gene: -; V gene: TRBV21-1; CDR3 DNA: TGTGCCAGCACCGTTTCTGCCTCATCGACTAGCAGCTCCTACGAGCAGTACTTC; CDR3 protein: CASTVSASSTSSSYEQYF
CDR3 length: 16; J gene: TRBJ2-2; clone size: -; D gene: -; V gene: TRBV9; CDR3 DNA: TGTGCCAGCAGGCCTCACCGGGACAAGGAAACCGGGGAGCTGTTTTTT; CDR3 protein: CASRPHRDKETGELFF
CDR3 length: 18; J gene: TRBJ1-1; clone size: -; D gene: TRBD1; V gene: TRBV7-8; CDR3 DNA: TGTGCCAGCAGCTTAGGAACAGGGGGCGAAACGACTTTCGCTGAAGCTTTCTTT; CDR3 protein: CASSLGTGGETTFAEAFF
CDR3 length: 17; J gene: TRBJ1-2; clone size: -; D gene: -; V gene: TRBV5-8; CDR3 DNA: TGTGCCAGCAGCGCAGCCAAGCAAGCGGAGATAATCTATGGCTACACCTTC; CDR3 protein: CASSAAKQAEIIYGYTF
CDR3 length: 14; J gene: TRBJ1-1; clone size: once; D gene: -; V gene: TRBV2; CDR3 DNA: TGTGCCAGCAGTGATTCGACCCAGGGGAAACGCGCTTTCTTT; CDR3 protein: CASSDSTQGKRAFF
CDR3 length: 13; J gene: TRBJ1-5; clone size: -; D gene: -; V gene: TRBV7-8; CDR3 DNA: TGTGCCAGCAGCCCCTACCCTGTTCAGCCCCAGCATTTT; CDR3 protein: CASSPYPVQPQHF
CDR3 length: 16; J gene: TRBJ1-6; clone size: -; D gene: -; V gene: TRBV27; CDR3 DNA: TGTGCCAGCAGTTTATTAGGTGACCAGGTCAATTCACCCCTCCACTTT; CDR3 protein: CASSLLGDQVNSPLHF
CDR3 length: 13; J gene: TRBJ2-1; clone size: -; D gene: -; V gene: TRBV24-1; CDR3 DNA: TGTGCCACCAGTGACGGAAGGAGGGATGAGCAGTTCTTC; CDR3 protein: CATSDGRRDEQFF
CDR3 length: 15; J gene: TRBJ2-1; clone size: -; D gene: TRBD2; V gene: TRBV28; CDR3 DNA: TGTGCCAGCAGATTCCCGGGACTAGCGTTCGATGAGCAGTTCTTC; CDR3 protein: CASRFPGLAFDEQFF
CDR3 length: 13; J gene: TRBJ1-6; clone size: once; D gene: TRBD1; V gene: TRBV7-2; CDR3 DNA: TGTGCCAGCAGCTTACCAGCGACAGGGCCCCTCCACTTT; CDR3 protein: CASSLPATGPLHF
CDR3 length: 17; J gene: TRBJ1-5; clone size: -; D gene: TRBD1; V gene: TRBV27; CDR3 DNA: TGTGCCAGCAGTTCTTCCGCCGGGACAGATAGCAATCAGCCCCAGCATTTT; CDR3 protein: CASSSSAGTDSNQPQHF
CDR3 length: 13; J gene: TRBJ2-1; clone size: -; D gene: -; V gene: TRBV6-2/TRBV6-3; CDR3 DNA: TGTGCCAGCAGTTACGTTAGGGCGGGTGAGCAGTTCTTC; CDR3 protein: CASSYVRAGEQFF
CDR3 length: 17; J gene: TRBJ2-5; clone size: -; D gene: TRBD2; V gene: TRBV12-5; CDR3 DNA: TGTGCTTGTGGTTTGGGGGGGACTGGTGGGGAACAAGAGACCCAGTACTTC; CDR3 protein: CACGLGGTGGEQETQYF
CDR3 length: 18; J gene: TRBJ1-4; clone size: -; D gene: -; V gene: TRBV4-2; CDR3 DNA: TGTGCCAGCAGCCAAGGTGGAAGGAGGGGTGCAACTAATGAAAAACTGTTTTTT; CDR3 protein: CASSQGGRRGATNEKLFF
CDR3 length: 13; J gene: TRBJ1-6; clone size: -; D gene: TRBD1; V gene: TRBV19; CDR3 DNA: TGTGCCAGTCGCGGACAGGGGGATTCACCCCTCCACTTT; CDR3 protein: CASRGQGDSPLHF
CDR3 length: 16; J gene: TRBJ1-4; clone size: -; D gene: -; V gene: TRBV5-1; CDR3 DNA: TGCGCCAGCAGCCCCTCCCTTAGTCATCCGGGTGAAAAACTGTTTTTT; CDR3 protein: CASSPSLSHPGEKLFF
CDR3 length: 13; J gene: TRBJ1-2; clone size: -; D gene: -; V gene: TRBV12-3/TRBV12-4; CDR3 DNA: TGTGCCAGCAGTTCACAGGTGATATATGGCTACACCTTC; CDR3 protein: CASSSQVIYGYTF